Described below is a single TCR beta chain sequence and its context. Its target is not known. Other DNA sequences in the sample encode the same CDR3. This table comes from immunoSEQ multiplex PCR, and its TCRdb copy is limited to in-frame clones, with some not included. The repertoire holds some 2,000,000 clones, with approximately 94% as singletons. This specimen belongs to a study of shared clonotypes between healthy human individuals. Overall study results and limits: On the whole, naive subsets had larger estimated richness than memory subsets had.

The germline gives CDR1 MDHEN, CDR2 SYDVKM. CDR3 length equals 13 residues. V was shortened by 5 bases and J by 3 bases, with 9 bases between the two germline ends. This chain connects TRBV28 to TRBJ2-3; D may be TRBD1 or TRBD2 (6 bases each). The origin of this receptor is a man aged 18 to 29 in good health. What was sequenced was naive CD4+ T cells sorted from blood. Subset specified: CD45RA+ positively selected. CDR3 residues: CASSRGGTDTQYF. The CDR3 nucleotides are TGTGCCAGCAGTAGAGGGGGGACAGATACGCAGTATTTT.